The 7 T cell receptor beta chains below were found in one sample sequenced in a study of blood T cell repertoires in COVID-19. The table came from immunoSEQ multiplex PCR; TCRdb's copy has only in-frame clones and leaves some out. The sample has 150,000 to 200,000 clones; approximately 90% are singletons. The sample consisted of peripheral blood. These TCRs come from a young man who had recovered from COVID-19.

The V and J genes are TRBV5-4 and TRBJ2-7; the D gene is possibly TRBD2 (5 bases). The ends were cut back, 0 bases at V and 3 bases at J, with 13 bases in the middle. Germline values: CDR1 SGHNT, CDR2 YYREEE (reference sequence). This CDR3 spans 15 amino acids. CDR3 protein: CASSLAGVQNYEQYF. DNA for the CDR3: TGTGCCAGCAGCTTGGCCGGGGTCCAGAACTACGAGCAGTACTTC.

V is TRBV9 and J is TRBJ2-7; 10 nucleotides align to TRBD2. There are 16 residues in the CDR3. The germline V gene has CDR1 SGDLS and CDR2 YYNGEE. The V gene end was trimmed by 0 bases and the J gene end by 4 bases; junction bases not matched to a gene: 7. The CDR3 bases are TGTGCCAGCAGCGTAGAGGCTAGCGGGAGACCTTACGAGCAGTACTTC. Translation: CASSVEASGRPYEQYF.

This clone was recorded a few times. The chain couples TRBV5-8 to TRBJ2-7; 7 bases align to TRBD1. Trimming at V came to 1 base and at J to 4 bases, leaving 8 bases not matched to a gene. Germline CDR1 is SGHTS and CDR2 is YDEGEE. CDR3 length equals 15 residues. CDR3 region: CASSLTGTAPYEQYF. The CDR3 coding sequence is TGTGCCAGCAGCTTGACCGGGACAGCCCCGTACGAGCAGTACTTC.

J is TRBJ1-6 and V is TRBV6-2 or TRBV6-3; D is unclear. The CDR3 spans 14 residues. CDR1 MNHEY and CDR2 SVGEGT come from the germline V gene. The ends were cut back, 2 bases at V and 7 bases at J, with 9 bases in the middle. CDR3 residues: CASSYGFRNSPLHF. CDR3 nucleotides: TGTGCCAGCAGTTACGGTTTTCGGAATTCACCCCTCCACTTT.

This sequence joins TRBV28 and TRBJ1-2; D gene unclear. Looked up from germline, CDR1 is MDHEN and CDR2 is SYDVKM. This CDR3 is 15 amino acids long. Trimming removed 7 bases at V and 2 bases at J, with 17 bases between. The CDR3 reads CASNGELPGNYGYTF. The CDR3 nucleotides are TGTGCCAGCAACGGTGAACTTCCGGGGAACTATGGCTACACCTTC.

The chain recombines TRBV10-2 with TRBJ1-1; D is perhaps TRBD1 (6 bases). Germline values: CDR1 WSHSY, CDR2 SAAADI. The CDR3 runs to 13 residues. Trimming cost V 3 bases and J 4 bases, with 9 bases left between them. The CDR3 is CASSEQGGTEAFF. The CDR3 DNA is TGCGCCAGCAGTGAACAGGGCGGCACTGAAGCTTTCTTT.

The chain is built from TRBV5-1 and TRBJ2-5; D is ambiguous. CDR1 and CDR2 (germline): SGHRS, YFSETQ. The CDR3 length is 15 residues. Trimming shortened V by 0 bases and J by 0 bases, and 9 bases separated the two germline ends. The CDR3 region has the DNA TGCGCCAGCAGCTTGGGCACGAGGTACCAAGAGACCCAGTACTTC. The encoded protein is CASSLGTRYQETQYF.